A selection of T cell receptor beta chains follows, all from one sample in a study of T-cell reconstitution after alpha-beta-depleted transplantation in children. TCRdb passed the PCR reads through MiXCR, listing each CDR3 protein once. The repertoire holds hundreds of thousands of distinct CDR3 sequences, with roughly 18% as singletons. The source material was PBMCs from the stem cell graft donor, sampled from the stem cell graft. These receptors all stem from a human donor who donated a stem cell graft to a child with acute lymphoblastic leukemia. CDR3s include the opening cysteine and the closing phenylalanine or tryptophan. The order of the fields is clone size, J gene, V gene, D gene, CDR3 DNA, CDR3 protein. D genes are given only for firm matches. Part of the rows lack a size; the others show once, few, many or a class for expanded clones.

clone_size: NA
j_call: TRBJ2-2
v_call: TRBV6-1
d_call: NA
cdr3_nt: TGTGCCAGCAGTGAATCGTCAGGGAATAACGGGGAGCTGTTTTTT
cdr3_aa: CASSESSGNNGELFF

clone_size: NA
j_call: TRBJ2-3
v_call: TRBV5-1
d_call: NA
cdr3_nt: TGCGCCAGCAGCTTGGGGGACGGCACAGATACGCAGTATTTT
cdr3_aa: CASSLGDGTDTQYF

clone_size: NA
j_call: TRBJ2-2
v_call: TRBV7-6
d_call: NA
cdr3_nt: TGTGCCAGCAGCCCCTGGGGGAACCCCACCGGGGAGCTGTTTTTT
cdr3_aa: CASSPWGNPTGELFF

clone_size: NA
j_call: TRBJ2-7
v_call: TRBV12-3/TRBV12-4
d_call: NA
cdr3_nt: TGTGCCAGCAGTTTCCGTGACAAGTACCACTACCAGAGCTCCTACGAGCAGTACTTC
cdr3_aa: CASSFRDKYHYQSSYEQYF

clone_size: few
j_call: TRBJ1-1
v_call: TRBV6-5
d_call: TRBD1
cdr3_nt: TGTGCCAGCAGTTACTCGAATTCGGGACAGTTTTACACTGAAGCTTTCTTT
cdr3_aa: CASSYSNSGQFYTEAFF

clone_size: NA
j_call: TRBJ1-3
v_call: TRBV15
d_call: NA
cdr3_nt: TGTGCCACCAGCAGAGACGGGAACAGTGGAAACACCATATATTTT
cdr3_aa: CATSRDGNSGNTIYF

clone_size: NA
j_call: TRBJ2-3
v_call: TRBV4-1
d_call: TRBD2
cdr3_nt: TGCGCCAGCAGCCCAACTAGCGTCATAAGCACAGATACGCAGTATTTT
cdr3_aa: CASSPTSVISTDTQYF

clone_size: NA
j_call: TRBJ1-2
v_call: TRBV21-1
d_call: NA
cdr3_nt: TGTGCCAGCAGCGGCAGGACAGGGACGTCTGGCTACACCTTC
cdr3_aa: CASSGRTGTSGYTF

clone_size: NA
j_call: TRBJ2-7
v_call: TRBV20-1
d_call: TRBD2
cdr3_nt: TGCAGTGCGCCTCTGGCGGGAGTTCCCACCTACGAGCAGTACTTC
cdr3_aa: CSAPLAGVPTYEQYF

clone_size: NA
j_call: TRBJ2-1
v_call: TRBV7-2
d_call: TRBD2
cdr3_nt: TGTGCCAGCAGCTTAGTCTCTAGCGGCCCGTACAATGAGCAGTTCTTC
cdr3_aa: CASSLVSSGPYNEQFF

clone_size: few
j_call: TRBJ2-1
v_call: TRBV5-6
d_call: TRBD1
cdr3_nt: TGTGCCAGCAGAGCGGACAGGCTGAGCTCCTACAATGAGCAGTTCTTC
cdr3_aa: CASRADRLSSYNEQFF

clone_size: few
j_call: TRBJ2-6
v_call: TRBV11-1
d_call: NA
cdr3_nt: TGTGCCAGCAGGGAAGCGTACCTCTCTGGGGCCAACGTCCTGACTTTC
cdr3_aa: CASREAYLSGANVLTF

clone_size: NA
j_call: TRBJ1-1
v_call: TRBV10-3
d_call: TRBD1
cdr3_nt: TGTGCCATCAAAGTCCAGGGGGACACTGAAGCTTTCTTT
cdr3_aa: CAIKVQGDTEAFF

clone_size: few
j_call: TRBJ2-1
v_call: TRBV25-1
d_call: NA
cdr3_nt: TGTGCCAGCAGTGAATCACTACTAGAACTCTACAATGAGCAGTTCTTC
cdr3_aa: CASSESLLELYNEQFF

clone_size: few
j_call: TRBJ2-1
v_call: TRBV5-1
d_call: NA
cdr3_nt: TGCGCCAGCAGCTTGGAACTGAACGTCGGTGAGCAGTTCTTC
cdr3_aa: CASSLELNVGEQFF

clone_size: few
j_call: TRBJ2-1
v_call: TRBV5-1
d_call: TRBD2
cdr3_nt: TGCGCCAGCAGCTTGTTACTAGCGGGAGAGGATGAGCAGTTCTTC
cdr3_aa: CASSLLLAGEDEQFF

clone_size: NA
j_call: TRBJ2-3
v_call: TRBV20-1
d_call: TRBD1
cdr3_nt: TGCAGTGCTAGCGGCGGGGACAGGGTGCCAGATACGCAGTATTTT
cdr3_aa: CSASGGDRVPDTQYF

clone_size: NA
j_call: TRBJ2-2
v_call: TRBV7-9
d_call: TRBD2
cdr3_nt: TGTGCCAGCACCTCAAGCGGGGTCACCGGGGAGCTGTTTTTT
cdr3_aa: CASTSSGVTGELFF

clone_size: few
j_call: TRBJ1-3
v_call: TRBV6-1
d_call: NA
cdr3_nt: TGTGCCAGCACCAAGGGGCGGCCTCGCTCTGGAAACACCATATATTTT
cdr3_aa: CASTKGRPRSGNTIYF

clone_size: NA
j_call: TRBJ2-3
v_call: TRBV6-2/TRBV6-3
d_call: NA
cdr3_nt: TGTGCCAGCCGCCGGGCGGACAATACGCAGTATTTT
cdr3_aa: CASRRADNTQYF

clone_size: NA
j_call: TRBJ2-1
v_call: TRBV11-2
d_call: TRBD2
cdr3_nt: TGTGCCAGCAGCTCGACTAGCCCCGAGCAGTTCTTC
cdr3_aa: CASSSTSPEQFF

clone_size: few
j_call: TRBJ2-1
v_call: TRBV7-3
d_call: TRBD2
cdr3_nt: TGTGCCAGCAGCTTAAAGCGGGAGATCGGGAATGAGCAGTTCTTC
cdr3_aa: CASSLKREIGNEQFF

clone_size: NA
j_call: TRBJ2-7
v_call: TRBV20-1
d_call: TRBD2
cdr3_nt: TGCAGTGCTAGAGATCCCTCGGGACTAGCGGGAATGCGCTACTTC
cdr3_aa: CSARDPSGLAGMRYF

clone_size: NA
j_call: TRBJ2-5
v_call: TRBV12-3/TRBV12-4
d_call: TRBD2
cdr3_nt: TGTGCCAGCACCGTAGCGGGAGGGCCCCGGTGGCAAGAGACCCAGTACTTC
cdr3_aa: CASTVAGGPRWQETQYF

clone_size: NA
j_call: TRBJ2-3
v_call: TRBV20-1
d_call: NA
cdr3_nt: TGCAGTGCTAGTTCAGAACTGAAGCTAGATACGCAGTATTTT
cdr3_aa: CSASSELKLDTQYF

clone_size: NA
j_call: TRBJ1-5
v_call: TRBV2
d_call: NA
cdr3_nt: TGTGCCAGCAGTTTGGGGCCCCCCTCCGGGAAACATAGCAATCAGCCCCAGCATTTT
cdr3_aa: CASSLGPPSGKHSNQPQHF

clone_size: few
j_call: TRBJ1-4
v_call: TRBV12-3/TRBV12-4
d_call: NA
cdr3_nt: TGTGCCAGTTCCCGGGTAACTAATGAAAAACTGTTTTTT
cdr3_aa: CASSRVTNEKLFF

clone_size: few
j_call: TRBJ1-2
v_call: TRBV18
d_call: NA
cdr3_nt: TGTGCCAGCTCACCAGGAGGCGGAGGGTATGGCTACACCTTC
cdr3_aa: CASSPGGGGYGYTF

clone_size: few
j_call: TRBJ2-7
v_call: TRBV10-2
d_call: NA
cdr3_nt: TGCGCCAGCAATAGGGGGAAGACCGCCTACGAGCAGTACTTC
cdr3_aa: CASNRGKTAYEQYF

clone_size: few
j_call: TRBJ2-3
v_call: TRBV20-1
d_call: TRBD2
cdr3_nt: TGCAGTGCTAGAGATTTTGAGCGGGAGTACACAGATACGCAGTATTTT
cdr3_aa: CSARDFEREYTDTQYF

clone_size: few
j_call: TRBJ2-6
v_call: TRBV7-6
d_call: NA
cdr3_nt: TGTGCCAGCAGCTTAGTATCGAGGTCTGGGGCCAACGTCCTGACTTTC
cdr3_aa: CASSLVSRSGANVLTF

clone_size: NA
j_call: TRBJ1-1
v_call: TRBV11-2
d_call: NA
cdr3_nt: TGTGCCAGCAGCTTAGGAGTCGCGGGGAACACTGAAGCTTTCTTT
cdr3_aa: CASSLGVAGNTEAFF

clone_size: few
j_call: TRBJ2-7
v_call: TRBV18
d_call: NA
cdr3_nt: TGTGCCAGCTCACCGGGTCGGCCGTTCACCTACGAGCAGTACTTC
cdr3_aa: CASSPGRPFTYEQYF

clone_size: few
j_call: TRBJ2-1
v_call: TRBV27
d_call: NA
cdr3_nt: TGTGCCAGCAGTATCCAGGGAAGGTACAATGAGCAGTTCTTC
cdr3_aa: CASSIQGRYNEQFF

clone_size: few
j_call: TRBJ2-2
v_call: TRBV10-1
d_call: TRBD2
cdr3_nt: TGCGCCAGCAGTGAGGCGGGGGGCACCGGGGAGCTGTTTTTT
cdr3_aa: CASSEAGGTGELFF

clone_size: NA
j_call: TRBJ2-7
v_call: TRBV6-5
d_call: TRBD2
cdr3_nt: TGTGCCAGCAGTTACTCGATTGCAGGGCTAGCGGCCCGTGGGGAGCAGTACTTC
cdr3_aa: CASSYSIAGLAARGEQYF

clone_size: NA
j_call: TRBJ2-7
v_call: TRBV6-1
d_call: TRBD1
cdr3_nt: TGTGCCAGCAGTACCATCGGACAGGGGAGGCACGAGCAGTACTTC
cdr3_aa: CASSTIGQGRHEQYF